This T cell receptor beta chain was found in a study of PD-1 blockade in classical Hodgkin lymphoma. About the research overall: Every 2 weeks, patients had 3 mg/kg nivolumab intravenously. Study-wide points: Compared with healthy donors, newly diagnosed patients reportedly showed lower baseline TCR diversity. Lower baseline TCR diversity marked trial partial responders and progressors.

Using immunoSEQ multiplex PCR, the repertoire was profiled, and TCRdb retains in-frame clones only, with some absent. The sample holds some 41,000 clones, approximately 70% seen once. The V gene's germline CDR1 is SGHTA and CDR2 FQGNSA. The CDR3 has 13 residues. V was trimmed by 2 bases and J by 3 bases, leaving 8 bases between them. All patients experienced relapse after autologous stem cell transplantation, and brentuximab vedotin exposure was variable. This clone was detected a few times. Its target is not known. The chain combines TRBV7-2 with TRBJ2-7; no definite D call. The material was peripheral blood mononuclear cells (PBMCs), obtained before the second cycle of nivolumab. The receptor's source is a human donor with classical Hodgkin lymphoma. CDR3 sequence (DNA): TGTGCCAGCAGCTTAATCCAGCTCTACGAGCAGTACTTC. Its protein product is CASSLIQLYEQYF.